This T cell receptor beta chain stems from a study of blood T cell repertoires in COVID-19. Study at large: Acute and convalescent COVID-19 specimens originated in the United States, Italy and Spain.

Original analysis: Counts of nucleated cells, estimated from reference gene primer amplification, were obtained. Only in-frame clones appear in the TCRdb table, and some are missing; sequencing was by immunoSEQ multiplex PCR. For V, J and clone size, that table is used; D and trimming come from the DNA. The data show roughly 140,000 clones, roughly 90% seen once. The sample was peripheral blood. This clonotype was obtained from a man between 65 and 85 years old with acute or convalescent COVID-19.

The CDR3 is CASSQTNTQYF. CDR3 nucleotides: TGTGCCAGCAGCCAGACTAATACGCAGTATTTT. The J gene is TRBJ2-3, the V gene TRBV4-2, with D maybe TRBD2 (5 bases). Per the germline V gene, CDR1 is LGHNA and CDR2 is YNFKEQ. The CDR3 loop spans 11 amino acids. Trimming shortened V by 3 bases and J by 7 bases, and 5 bases separated the two germline ends.